This note documents a single T cell receptor (beta chain) sequence. Per-base quality was not reported, and no clone a single base away is much larger than it. The sample is drawn from a study of graft-versus-host responses after intestinal transplantation (dated by TCRdb to the early 2020s). Looking at the study overall: The transplants that recipients received were multivisceral, liver-intestinal, or isolated intestinal. A cohort of 24 intestinal transplant recipients, including one retransplant, was enrolled, and a few patients lacking pretransplant specimens were excluded. Alloreactive clones were identified by sequencing pre-transplant mixed lymphocyte reaction products and comparing these products with unstimulated pre-transplant donor and recipient T cells. Bulk TCR-beta CDR3 sequencing was used to track graft-versus-host and host-versus-graft alloreactive T cell clones in the graft, circulation and bone marrow after intestinal transplantation. Donor T cell macrochimerism was defined as a peak of at least 4% donor T cells among recipient peripheral blood mononuclear cells. Instead of going to the commercial service, samples from a few later patients were sequenced in-house on an Illumina MiSeq and processed with MiXCR. Every recipient was given anti-thymocyte globulin induction, followed by approximately 3 years of maintenance tacrolimus and steroids.

The label giving this sample's time point can be read as: cells obtained before transplantation from donor or recipient. In mixed lymphocyte reactions, around 200,000 CFSE-labeled pre-transplant responders were plated with around 200,000 irradiated violet-dye-labeled stimulators and cultured for over five days. Proliferating CD3+CD4+CFSE-low and CD3+CD8+CFSE-low responder cells were FACS-sorted on a BD Influx sorter after the mixed lymphocyte reaction. The investigation overall reported the following: Peak levels of circulating GvH clones were associated with declines in HvG clones early after transplant. Conclusions were limited by the relatively low number and heterogeneity of intestinal transplant patients. GvH clones were detected in recipient bone marrow, and some of these GvH clones were observed earlier in ileal mucosa or blood, consistent with an intestinal mucosal origin. Patients with donor T cell macrochimerism had high GvH to HvG T cell clonal ratios in their allografts.

Library preparation used the immunoSEQ multiplex PCR assay. For most patients, genomic DNA was isolated with the Qiagen DNeasy Blood and Tissue Kit and shipped frozen to Adaptive Biotechnologies for TCR sequencing. High-throughput TCR-beta CDR3 sequencing of genomic DNA from most patients was performed by Adaptive Biotechnologies. The authors' analysis ran thus. Adaptive's ImmunoSEQ software was the source of the TCR sequencing data for around 20 patients, while three other patients were processed with MiXCR and VDJtools. To correct CD4 versus CD8 sorting errors, sequences present in both subsets at a frequency ratio below 5:1 were removed. CDR3 nucleotide sequences shared between donor and recipient were removed because their origin could not be assigned. At least 2-fold expansion over unstimulated cells and a minimum CFSE-low frequency of 0.002% (template counts) or 0.001% (read counts) were required for clones to be classified as alloreactive. Mappable clones were those detected in sequenced pre-transplant spleen, lymph node, or MLR CFSE-low populations of the donor or recipient. Cumulative frequency of alloreactive clones was calculated as a percentage of all sequences weighted by copy number. What TCRdb holds here is the immuneACCESS table cut down to in-frame rearrangements. Part of the clones is not present; checked against another copy, under half of the missing clones reflect an unresolved V gene, and the others are unexplained. From that table come the V and J calls and clone size; the DNA was used to work out D and trimming. Within this sample are more than 13,000 clones, with 35% of them counted one time only. Approximately 2.3% of the sample comes from the top ten.

This sample comprised alloreactive CD8+ T cells from a mixed lymphocyte reaction culture, obtained before intestinal transplant. The cell subset or site label for this specimen denotes: CFSE-low proliferating T cells sorted from roughly six-day pre-transplant mixed lymphocyte reaction (GvH or HvG direction). This sequence originates from a human patient who received an intestinal transplant.

The DNA reads as follows: TGTGCTAGTGGTGACTTACAGGGGGCCGCCGGCGAGCAGTACTTC. Translated, it gives CASGDLQGAAGEQYF. The rearrangement combines TRBV12-5 with TRBJ2-7, and 9 bases in between align with TRBD1. The CDR3 runs 15 amino acids, cysteine and phenylalanine included. Just the 45-base CDR3 DNA is kept, in frame starting at base 1. Germline trimming: 5 bases from V, 6 bases from J; junction bases outside gene matches: 11. CDR1 and CDR2, looked up from the germline V gene, are LGHNT and FRNRAP. The CDR3, completed at both ends by the reference TRBV12-5 and TRBJ2-7 genes, gives the full variable domain DARVTQTPRHKVTEMGQEVTMRCQPILGHNTVFWYRQTMMQGLELLAYFRNRAPLDDSGMPKDRFSAEMPDATLATLKIQPSEPRDSAVYFCASGDLQGAAGEQYFGPGTRLTVT.